One and the same sample provided the 23 T cell receptor beta chains below, sequenced in a study of molecular identifiers for immune sequencing clone quantification. In TCRdb, the PCR reads were re-called with MiXCR into one record per CDR3 protein. The sample lists about 12,000 distinct CDR3 sequences, approximately 20% occurring once. The sequenced sample consisted of naive CD8+ T cells from blood, with Jurkat cell RNA spiked in. Subset defined: FACS-sorted CD8+CD4-CCR7+CD45RA+ naive T cells. These receptors were obtained from a human donor in good health. Some libraries in this study had Jurkat cell RNA spiked in.

In this sample, this clonotype is medium-sized (0.01 to 0.1%). This chain uses TRBV10-3 with TRBJ2-7; D is undetermined. With 3 bases removed from V and 0 bases from J, the gap between germline ends came to 0 bases. Germline assignment: CDR1 ENHRY and CDR2 SYGVKD. The CDR3 loop spans 11 amino acids. DNA for the CDR3: TGTGCCATCAGTGACTCCTACGAGCAGTACTTC. This encodes CAISDSYEQYF.

In this sample, this clonotype is medium-sized (0.01 to 0.1%). This chain joins TRBV4-1 and TRBJ2-1; D ambiguous. CDR3 length equals 13 residues. CDR1 is MGHRA and CDR2 is YSYEKL in the germline V gene. V was cut by 4 bases and J by 9 bases, with 13 bases left in between. This CDR3 is CASSPLSAGEQFF. The DNA of the CDR3 is TGCGCCAGCAGCCCCCTAAGTGCCGGTGAGCAGTTCTTC.

This clonotype has ten or more counts. V gene TRBV6-2 or TRBV6-3 combines with J gene TRBJ2-3; 12 bases are shared with TRBD2. V was clipped by 5 bases and J by 5 bases; unmatched bases: 11. This CDR3 is 17 amino acids long. Germline values: CDR1 MNHEY, CDR2 SVGEGT. The CDR3 spells CASSLPGLAGDEDTQYF. In DNA form, the CDR3 reads TGTGCCAGCAGTCTCCCGGGACTAGCGGGTGACGAAGATACGCAGTATTTT.

This clonotype counts as medium-sized (0.01 to 0.1%). The genes are TRBV4-1 and TRBJ2-7, with D hard to call. V lost 4 bases and J lost 2, with 12 bases in between. There are 14 residues in the CDR3. Per germline, CDR1 MGHRA and CDR2 YSYEKL. CDR3: CASSPLAETYEQYF. In DNA form, the CDR3 reads TGCGCCAGCAGCCCGCTCGCGGAAACCTACGAGCAGTACTTC.

This clonotype was found many times. V is TRBV6-5 and J is TRBJ2-1; 8 positions match TRBD2. The CDR3 loop spans 13 amino acids. Trimming removed 8 bases from V and 8 bases from J; junction bases left unmatched: 8. The germline gives CDR1 MNHEY, CDR2 SVGAGI. In DNA, the CDR3 is TGTGCCAGCGGGCCAGCGGGAGCACATGAGCAGTTCTTC. Its protein is CASGPAGAHEQFF.

This clonotype occurred a few times. V gene TRBV6-6 combines with J gene TRBJ2-7; D might be TRBD1 or TRBD2, each matching 5 bases. V was pared by 0 bases and J by 5 bases, with 11 bases between. The V gene's germline CDR1 is MNHNY and CDR2 SVGAGI (reference sequence). The CDR3 consists of 14 residues. The CDR3 loop is CASSYSGGEDEQYF. The CDR3 DNA sequence: TGTGCCAGCAGTTACTCTGGGGGTGAGGACGAGCAGTACTTC.

Remarks on this clonotype: Being one base from a much bigger clone, this may be a read error. V gene TRBV27 combines with J gene TRBJ2-7, with D perhaps TRBD1 (6 bases). This CDR3 has 14 residues. The V gene's germline CDR1 is MNHEY and CDR2 SMNVEV (reference sequence). In DNA, the CDR3 is TGTGCCAGCAGCTCTCAGGGGTTCGGCGGCGAGCAGTGCTTC. Amino acids: CASSSQGFGGEQCF.

Within the sample, this clonotype is medium-sized (0.01 to 0.1%). This sequence joins TRBV2 and TRBJ1-1; D is undetermined. The CDR3 contains 14 residues. V dropped 2 bases and J dropped 3 bases, with 10 bases sitting between them. Germline values: CDR1 SNHLY, CDR2 FYNNEI. The CDR3 protein is CASSETGQDTEAFF. DNA of the CDR3: TGTGCCAGCAGTGAAACTGGGCAGGACACTGAAGCTTTCTTT.

This clonotype is categorized as medium-sized (0.01 to 0.1%). As DNA, the CDR3 is TGCAGCGTTGGGTGGGGGGCTGACACTGAAGCTTTCTTT. As protein: CSVGWGADTEAFF. The rearrangement links TRBV29-1 to TRBJ1-1, with a possible D match to TRBD1 (6 bases). The germline V and J ends were trimmed by 4 bases and 3 bases, with 12 bases remaining between them. CDR3 size: 13 residues. Germline V gene lookup returns CDR1 SQVTM and CDR2 ANQGSEA.

This clonotype is medium-sized in the sample. The chain employs TRBV29-1 and TRBJ2-7; a weak D match, TRBD1 (5 bases). This CDR3 comprises 12 residues. V shed 4 bases and J shed 1 base, with 8 bases lying between them. Germline V gene lookup returns CDR1 SQVTM and CDR2 ANQGSEA. The CDR3 DNA follows: TGCAGCGTTGTAGGGGTATCCTACGAGCAGTACTTC. This translates into CSVVGVSYEQYF.

This clonotype is categorized as medium-sized. The J gene is TRBJ2-3, the V gene TRBV4-1, with 8 positions matching TRBD2. J gave up 5 bases and V 0 bases, and 4 bases lay outside the gene matches. The CDR3 has 15 amino acids. Per germline, CDR1 MGHRA and CDR2 YSYEKL. The CDR3 DNA sequence: TGCGCCAGCAGCCAAGATCGCCTAGCGGGAGATACGCAGTATTTT. Residues: CASSQDRLAGDTQYF.

This clonotype was seen a few times. The chain joins TRBV20-1 to TRBJ2-4; D tentatively fits TRBD1 or TRBD2 (6 bases each). This CDR3 is 14 amino acids long. Trimming shortened V by 6 bases and J by 8 bases, and 20 bases separated the two germline ends. Germline V gives CDR1 DFQATT, CDR2 SNEGSKA (reference sequence). CDR3 coding DNA: TGCAGTGCCAGAAGGGGGGAGGAGGTGGACATTCAGTACTTC. The encoded protein is CSARRGEEVDIQYF.

This clonotype was observed at least ten times. The chain joins TRBV6-6 to TRBJ2-2, with unresolved D. V lost 5 bases and J 0 bases, leaving 1 base between the germline ends. CDR3 length equals 12 residues. The V gene's germline CDR1 is MNHNY and CDR2 SVGAGI (reference sequence). The CDR3 reads CASSTNTGELFF. CDR3 bases: TGTGCCAGCAGTACGAACACCGGGGAGCTGTTTTTT.

At least ten counts were recorded for this clonotype. The chain links TRBV6-5 to TRBJ2-3, with TRBD2 identical over 10 bases. The CDR3 is made up of 19 amino acids. CDR1 is MNHEY, CDR2 SVGAGI, per germline. V shed 0 bases and J 1 base; nucleotides not matched to a gene: 10. The CDR3 spells CASSYSLAGVKWGTDTQYF. The DNA of the CDR3 is TGTGCCAGCAGTTACTCGCTAGCGGGAGTAAAGTGGGGCACAGATACGCAGTATTTT.

This clonotype was seen at least ten times. This chain links TRBV27 with TRBJ2-2; 8 nucleotides line up with TRBD1. The CDR3 loop spans 15 amino acids. Trimming took 4 bases from V and 2 from J; bases not matched to a gene: 3. Germline V gives CDR1 MNHEY, CDR2 SMNVEV (reference sequence). CDR3 sequence: CASSSGQGNTGELFF. The CDR3 DNA sequence: TGTGCCAGCAGTTCCGGACAGGGCAACACCGGGGAGCTGTTTTTT.

In this sample, this clonotype is medium-sized. The chain links TRBV19 to TRBJ2-3, with D possibly matching TRBD2 (5 bases). This CDR3 contains 17 residues. Germline CDR1 is LNHDA and CDR2 is SQIVND (reference sequence). Trimming shortened V by 7 bases and J by 5 bases, and 25 bases separated the two germline ends. Here the CDR3 reads CASTTAPDSVGGDTQYF. The CDR3 DNA is TGTGCCAGTACCACAGCCCCGGATAGCGTGGGCGGAGATACGCAGTATTTT.

This clonotype qualifies as medium-sized (0.01 to 0.1%). The chain is built from TRBV29-1 and TRBJ1-1, with 8 bases matching TRBD1. J lost 3 bases, V lost 6 bases, and 6 bases had no gene match. The CDR3 sequence is 13 residues long. CDR1 is SQVTM, CDR2 ANQGSEA, per germline. The CDR3 sequence: CSVTGQGHTEAFF. CDR3 sequence (DNA): TGCAGCGTCACCGGACAGGGCCACACTGAAGCTTTCTTT. Full variable domain (rest looked up from reference TRBV29-1 and TRBJ1-1): SAVISQKPSRDICQRGTSLTIQCQVDSQVTMMFWYRQQPGQSLTLIATANQGSEATYESGFVIDKFPISRPNLTFSTLTVSNMSPEDSSIYLCSVTGQGHTEAFFGQGTRLTVV.

This clonotype was seen ten or more times. The chain links TRBV27 to TRBJ2-7, with D perhaps matching TRBD1 or TRBD2 (5 bases each). The germline CDR1 and CDR2 sequences are MNHEY and SMNVEV (reference sequence). V was shortened by 0 bases and J by 5 bases, with 17 bases between the two germline ends. The CDR3 is 16 amino acids. CDR3 protein: CASSLSYGVLGHEQYF. Written as DNA, the CDR3 is TGTGCCAGCAGTTTATCGTACGGGGTCCTGGGGCACGAGCAGTACTTC.

This clonotype was seen repeatedly, ten times or more. The chain combines TRBV11-2 with TRBJ1-2; no firm D call. The V gene's germline CDR1 is SGHAT and CDR2 FQNNGV. Trimming removed 1 base at V and 2 bases at J, with 11 bases between. This CDR3 is built from 15 residues. The CDR3 DNA sequence: TGTGCCAGCAGCTTAGGTACGGGCACCAACTATGGCTACACCTTC. Translation: CASSLGTGTNYGYTF.

In its sample, this clonotype was seen many times. The gene calls are TRBV12-3 or TRBV12-4 and TRBJ1-1; D might be TRBD1 (6 bases). The ends were cut back, 7 bases at V and 4 bases at J, with 16 bases in the middle. The CDR3 runs to 14 residues. CDR3 DNA sequence: TGTGCCAGCATCCTGGGGGCGAGGGGCACTGAAGCTTTCTTT. It yields the protein CASILGARGTEAFF.

This clonotype was observed a handful of times. The V and J genes are TRBV27 and TRBJ1-5; 8 positions match TRBD1. The trim removed 6 bases at V and 6 bases at J, leaving 1 base unmatched. The CDR3 totals 12 residues. The germline V gene has CDR1 MNHEY and CDR2 SMNVEV (reference sequence). The DNA for the CDR3 is TGTGCCAGCAGAACAGGGGGTCAGCCCCAGCATTTT. Translation: CASRTGGQPQHF.

The chain carries TRBV7-6 and TRBJ2-5; 7 bases fit TRBD1. CDR1 SGHVS and CDR2 FNYEAQ come from the germline V gene. This CDR3 has 13 residues. J was trimmed by 5 bases and V by 9 bases; bases with no gene match: 9. CDR3: CASNRGLYETQYF. The CDR3 bases are TGTGCCAGTAACAGGGGCCTTTATGAGACCCAGTACTTC.

This clonotype is labeled as medium-sized. V is TRBV4-2 and J is TRBJ1-1, with TRBD1 as a possible D gene (6 bases). This CDR3 spans 16 amino acids. V was cut by 0 bases and J by 4 bases, with 15 bases left in between. CDR1 is LGHNA, CDR2 YNFKEQ, per germline. The CDR3 coding sequence is TGTGCCAGCAGCCAAGACGAGTTCCGGGGGGCCACTGAAGCTTTCTTT. Its translation is CASSQDEFRGATEAFF.